This TCR beta chain was captured by sequencing in a study of cytomegalovirus exposure and HLA in healthy donors. Study as a whole: Among the 370 or so donors who were genotyped, 81% fell in the genetic ancestry cluster that is associated with self-reported Caucasian donors.

Study-wide findings and caveats: The availability of immune exposure information extended only to CMV serostatus.

Primers included in the PCR were 60 Vbeta and 13 Jbeta primers. Clones were read by immunoSEQ multiplex PCR, and TCRdb kept only the in-frame ones, dropping some. This table has about 86,000 clones, around 80% appearing once. The count of this clone is one. The antigen is unknown. Trimming left V 5 bases short and J 3 bases short, with 14 bases between. Germline V gene lookup returns CDR1 SGHVS and CDR2 FQNEAQ. The CDR3 is 14 residues long. Material for sequencing was PBMCs. The clonotype comes from a male donor in good health and CMV-seropositive. The chain employs TRBV7-8 and TRBJ2-7, with D tentatively TRBD2 (6 bases). CDR3: CASSPGSSIYEQYF. The CDR3 nucleotides are TGTGCCAGCAGCCCCGGGAGCTCTATCTACGAGCAGTACTTC.